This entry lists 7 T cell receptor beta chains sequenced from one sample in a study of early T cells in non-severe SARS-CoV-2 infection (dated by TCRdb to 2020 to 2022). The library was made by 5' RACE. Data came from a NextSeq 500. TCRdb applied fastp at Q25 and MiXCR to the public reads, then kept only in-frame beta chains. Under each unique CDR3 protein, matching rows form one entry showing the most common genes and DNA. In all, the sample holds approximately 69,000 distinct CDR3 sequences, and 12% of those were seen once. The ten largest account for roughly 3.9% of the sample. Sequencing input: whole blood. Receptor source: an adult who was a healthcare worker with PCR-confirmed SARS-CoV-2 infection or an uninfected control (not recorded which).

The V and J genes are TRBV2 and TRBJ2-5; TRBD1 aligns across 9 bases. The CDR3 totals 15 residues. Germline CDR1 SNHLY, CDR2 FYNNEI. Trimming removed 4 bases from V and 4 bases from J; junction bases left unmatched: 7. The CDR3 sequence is CASSATGTGRETQYF. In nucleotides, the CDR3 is TGTGCCAGCAGTGCAACCGGGACAGGGAGAGAGACCCAGTACTTC.

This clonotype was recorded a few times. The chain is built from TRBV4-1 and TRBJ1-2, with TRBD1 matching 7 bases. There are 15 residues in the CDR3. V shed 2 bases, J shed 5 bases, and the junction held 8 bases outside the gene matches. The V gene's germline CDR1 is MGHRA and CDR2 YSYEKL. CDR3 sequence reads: CASSQSGTARYGYTF. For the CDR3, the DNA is TGCGCCAGCAGCCAATCCGGGACAGCGAGATATGGCTACACCTTC.

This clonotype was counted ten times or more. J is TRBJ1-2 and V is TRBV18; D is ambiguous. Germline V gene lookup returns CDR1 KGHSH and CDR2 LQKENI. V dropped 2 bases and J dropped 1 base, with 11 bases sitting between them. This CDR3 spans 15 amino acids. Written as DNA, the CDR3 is TGTGCCAGCTCACCAAGTACGGATAATAACTATGGCTACACCTTC. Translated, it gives CASSPSTDNNYGYTF.

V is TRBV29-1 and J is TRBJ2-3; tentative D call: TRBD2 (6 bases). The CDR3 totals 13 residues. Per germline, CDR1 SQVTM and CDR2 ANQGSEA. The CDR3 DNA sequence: TGCAGTACTATCGGCAGGGAGGCAGATACGCAGTATTTT. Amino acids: CSTIGREADTQYF.

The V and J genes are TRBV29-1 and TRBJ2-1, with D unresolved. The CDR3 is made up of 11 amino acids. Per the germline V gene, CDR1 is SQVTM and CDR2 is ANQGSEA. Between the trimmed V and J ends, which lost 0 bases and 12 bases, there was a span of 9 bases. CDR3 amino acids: CSVEETTGQFF. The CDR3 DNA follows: TGCAGCGTTGAAGAGACGACTGGGCAGTTCTTC.

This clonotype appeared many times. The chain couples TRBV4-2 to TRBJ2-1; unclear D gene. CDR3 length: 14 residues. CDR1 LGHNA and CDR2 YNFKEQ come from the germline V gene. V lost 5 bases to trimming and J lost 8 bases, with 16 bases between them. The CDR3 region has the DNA TGTGCCAGCAGCGCAGGCCCCCCATCGGATGAGCAGTTCTTC. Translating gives CASSAGPPSDEQFF.

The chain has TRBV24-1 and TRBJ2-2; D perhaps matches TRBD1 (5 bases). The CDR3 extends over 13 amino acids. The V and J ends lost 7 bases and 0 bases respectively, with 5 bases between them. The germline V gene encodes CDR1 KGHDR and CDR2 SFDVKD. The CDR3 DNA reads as TGTGCCACCAGGACAGCGAACACCGGGGAGCTGTTTTTT. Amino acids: CATRTANTGELFF.